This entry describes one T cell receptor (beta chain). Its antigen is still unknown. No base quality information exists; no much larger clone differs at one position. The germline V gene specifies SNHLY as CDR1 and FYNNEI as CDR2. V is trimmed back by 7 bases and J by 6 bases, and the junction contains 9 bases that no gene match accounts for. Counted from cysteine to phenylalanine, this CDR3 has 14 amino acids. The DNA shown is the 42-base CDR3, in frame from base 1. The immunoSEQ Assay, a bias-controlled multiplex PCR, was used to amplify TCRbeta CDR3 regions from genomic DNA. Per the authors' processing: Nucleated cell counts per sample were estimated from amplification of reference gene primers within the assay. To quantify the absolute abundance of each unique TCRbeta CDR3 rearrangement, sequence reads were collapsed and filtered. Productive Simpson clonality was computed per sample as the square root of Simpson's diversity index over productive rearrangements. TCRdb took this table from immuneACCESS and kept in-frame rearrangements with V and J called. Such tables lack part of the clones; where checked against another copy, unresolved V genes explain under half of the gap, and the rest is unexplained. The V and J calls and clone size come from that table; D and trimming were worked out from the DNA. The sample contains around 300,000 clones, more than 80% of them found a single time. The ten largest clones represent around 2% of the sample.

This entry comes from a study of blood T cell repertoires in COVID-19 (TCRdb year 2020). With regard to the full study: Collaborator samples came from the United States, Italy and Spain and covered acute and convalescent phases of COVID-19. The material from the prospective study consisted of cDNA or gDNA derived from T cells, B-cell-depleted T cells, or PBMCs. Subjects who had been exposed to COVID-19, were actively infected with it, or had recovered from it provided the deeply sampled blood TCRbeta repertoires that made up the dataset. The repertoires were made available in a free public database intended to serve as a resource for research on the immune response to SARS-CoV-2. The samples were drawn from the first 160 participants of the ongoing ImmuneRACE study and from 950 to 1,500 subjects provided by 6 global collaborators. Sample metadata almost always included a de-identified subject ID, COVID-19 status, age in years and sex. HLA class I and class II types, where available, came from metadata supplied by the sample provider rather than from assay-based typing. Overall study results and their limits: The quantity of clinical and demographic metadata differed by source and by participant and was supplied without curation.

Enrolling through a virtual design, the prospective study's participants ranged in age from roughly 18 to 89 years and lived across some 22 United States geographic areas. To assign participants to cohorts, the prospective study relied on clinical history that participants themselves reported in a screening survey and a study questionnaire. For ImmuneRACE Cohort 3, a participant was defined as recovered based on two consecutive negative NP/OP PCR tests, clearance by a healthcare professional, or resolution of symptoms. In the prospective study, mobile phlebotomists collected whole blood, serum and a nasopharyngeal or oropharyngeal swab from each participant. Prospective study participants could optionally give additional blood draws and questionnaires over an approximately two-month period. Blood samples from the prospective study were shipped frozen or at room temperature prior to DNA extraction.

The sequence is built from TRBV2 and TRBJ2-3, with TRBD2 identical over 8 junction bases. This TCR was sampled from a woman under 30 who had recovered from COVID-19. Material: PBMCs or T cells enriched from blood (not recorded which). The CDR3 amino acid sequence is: CASKWNRGGDTQYF. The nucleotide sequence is TGTGCCAGCAAGTGGAACCGGGGGGGGGATACGCAGTATTTT.